This T cell receptor beta chain came from a study of naive and memory T cell subsets. Study outcomes and limitations: A few larger clonotypes appeared in naive repertoires, especially CD8, possibly memory cells re-expressing CD45RA. RNA-based TCR counts may shift with T cell activation and differentiation.

A few counts support this clonotype. No antigen is known for it. Trimming removed 5 bases from V and 2 bases from J, with 24 bases in between. The CDR3 runs 18 residues. Per germline, CDR1 SGHTA and CDR2 FQGNSA. The beta constant-region primer was an equimolar mix of two oligonucleotides covering TRBC1 and TRBC2. An oligonucleotide with the SP2 primer and a 12-nucleotide UMI was ligated to the cDNA 3' end. The ligated cDNA underwent four PCR rounds using SP2 and nested alpha and beta constant-region primers. A single record per CDR3 protein comes from TCRdb applying MiXCR to the UMI-ligation and nested PCR reads. The sample lists 130,000 to 150,000 distinct CDR3 sequences, more than 15% occurring once.

This TCR derives from a human donor in good health. The sequencing input was naive CD4+ T cells from blood. The chain employs TRBV7-2 and TRBJ1-1; a weak D match, TRBD1 (6 bases). This CDR3 reads CASSPTGRLWIRNTEAFF. CDR3 in DNA: TGTGCCAGCAGCCCTACAGGGAGATTGTGGATTCGTAACACTGAAGCTTTCTTT.